This T cell receptor beta chain came from a study of blood T cell repertoires in COVID-19 (dated by TCRdb to 2018 to 2020). Study-level background: The collaborator samples originated in the United States, Italy and Spain and spanned the acute and convalescent phases of COVID-19. The prospective study material was composed of cDNA or gDNA derived from T cells, B-cell-depleted T cells, or PBMCs. Deeply sampled blood TCRbeta repertoires from subjects exposed to, actively infected with, or recovered from COVID-19 were included in the dataset. The repertoires were released in a freely available public database intended as a resource for research on the immune response to SARS-CoV-2. Samples came from the ongoing ImmuneRACE study (first 160 participants) plus 1,254 subjects from 6 global collaborators. Nearly every sample came with metadata listing a de-identified subject ID, COVID-19 status, age in years and sex. Where available, HLA class I and class II types were taken from metadata supplied by the sample provider and were not determined by assay-based typing.

One collaborating source in Seattle enrolled patients while the patients were actively infected and followed the patients over time throughout the course of disease. Collaborating institutions collected whole blood in K2EDTA tubes following their own protocols. For TCRbeta analysis, collaborators shipped samples in one of three forms: frozen whole blood, isolated PBMCs, or DNA extracted from either of those sample types. Findings and caveats that apply to the study as a whole: The quantity of clinical and demographic metadata differed by source and by participant and was supplied without curation.

TCRbeta CDR3 regions were amplified from genomic DNA using the immunoSEQ Assay, a bias-controlled multiplex PCR. Per the source publication's procedure: The number of nucleated cells in each sample was estimated by amplification of reference gene primers within the assay. Sequence reads were collapsed and filtered to measure the absolute abundance of every unique TCRbeta CDR3 rearrangement. For each sample, productive Simpson clonality was calculated by taking the square root of Simpson's diversity index across productive rearrangements. TCRdb provides this immuneACCESS table in a form limited to in-frame rearrangements. Some clones are lacking; in checked studies, under half of them reflect an unresolved V gene, and why the rest are absent is not known. Clone size and the V and J calls come from that table; the DNA yielded D and trimming. Within this sample are fewer than 450,000 clones, with over 70% of them counted one time only. Around 6% of the sample is in the top ten clones.

V gives up 7 bases and J gives up 5 bases, and the segment between their germline ends measures 12 bases. Via the germline V gene, CDR1 is SGHRS and CDR2 YFSETQ. The CDR3 spans 12 residues, from the cysteine through the phenylalanine. Only CDR3 DNA remains: 36 bases, in frame from the first base. A word on this clone: What this receptor recognizes is not known. No qualities accompany the bases; no much larger clone lies one base away.

The clonotype was recovered from a woman aged 45-65 years with COVID-19, enrolled during active disease. The sequence links TRBV5-1 to TRBJ1-1, and perhaps TRBD1 as D gene, on 5 matching bases. The sample comprised peripheral blood. The CDR3 is CASGMGGTEAFF. DNA sequence: TGCGCCAGCGGTATGGGGGGAACTGAAGCTTTCTTT.